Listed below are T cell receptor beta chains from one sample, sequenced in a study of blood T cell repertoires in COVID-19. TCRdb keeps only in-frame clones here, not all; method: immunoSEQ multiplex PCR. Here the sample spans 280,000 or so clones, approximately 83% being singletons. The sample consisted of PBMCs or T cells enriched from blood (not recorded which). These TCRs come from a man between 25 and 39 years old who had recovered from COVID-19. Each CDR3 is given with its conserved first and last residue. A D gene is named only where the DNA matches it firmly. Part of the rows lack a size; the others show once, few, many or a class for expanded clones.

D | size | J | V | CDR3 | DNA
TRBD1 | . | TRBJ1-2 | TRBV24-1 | CATSDRAGGNYGYTF | TGTGCCACCAGTGATAGGGCAGGGGGGAACTATGGCTACACCTTC
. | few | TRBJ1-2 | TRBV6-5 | CASSYKQQGNGYTF | TGTGCCAGCAGTTACAAGCAGCAGGGCAATGGCTACACCTTC
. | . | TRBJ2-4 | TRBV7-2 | CASSLSRQGSNGIQYF | TGTGCCAGCAGCTTGAGCCGGCAGGGAAGTAATGGCATTCAGTACTTC
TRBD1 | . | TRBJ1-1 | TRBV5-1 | CASSPDRGLGTEAFF | TGCGCCAGCAGCCCGGACAGGGGGTTAGGCACTGAAGCTTTCTTT
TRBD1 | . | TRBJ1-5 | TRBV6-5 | CASTDRVGNQPQHF | TGTGCCAGCACCGACAGGGTAGGCAATCAGCCCCAGCATTTT
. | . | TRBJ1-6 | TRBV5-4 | CASSSTRDSPLHF | TGTGCCAGCAGCTCTACGAGGGATTCACCCCTCCACTTT
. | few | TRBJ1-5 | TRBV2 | CASSNDRNQPQHF | TGTGCCAGCAGTAACGACAGGAATCAGCCCCAGCATTTT
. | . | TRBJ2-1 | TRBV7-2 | CASSLGDLAYNEQFF | TGTGCCAGCAGCTTAGGAGACTTGGCCTACAATGAGCAGTTCTTC
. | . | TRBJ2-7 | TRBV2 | CASSAQGRDEQYF | TGTGCCAGCAGTGCACAGGGAAGAGACGAGCAGTACTTC
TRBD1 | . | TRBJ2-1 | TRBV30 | CAWDPGTAFNEQFF | TGTGCCTGGGACCCGGGGACAGCCTTTAATGAGCAGTTCTTC
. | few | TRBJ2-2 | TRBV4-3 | CASSQELTAAGTGELFF | TGCGCCAGCAGCCAAGAATTGACGGCCGCGGGCACCGGGGAGCTGTTTTTT
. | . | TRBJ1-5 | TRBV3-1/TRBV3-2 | CASSRGEAGNQPQHF | TGTGCCAGCAGCCGAGGGGAGGCGGGCAATCAGCCCCAGCATTTT
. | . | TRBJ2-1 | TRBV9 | CASSVGTQGIYNEQFF | TGTGCCAGCAGCGTAGGGACCCAGGGTATCTACAATGAGCAGTTCTTC
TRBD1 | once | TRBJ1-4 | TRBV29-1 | CSVARQVGGGTVNEKLFF | TGCAGCGTTGCCCGCCAGGTTGGGGGCGGGACAGTTAATGAAAAACTGTTTTTT
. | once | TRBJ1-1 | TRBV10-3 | CAISAGELAEAFF | TGTGCCATCAGTGCAGGGGAACTGGCTGAAGCTTTCTTT
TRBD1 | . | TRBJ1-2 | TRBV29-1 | CSVGDSQRGYTF | TGCAGCGTTGGGGACAGCCAGCGTGGCTACACCTTC
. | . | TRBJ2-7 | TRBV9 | CASSDSFSSYEQYF | TGTGCCAGCAGCGACAGTTTTAGCTCCTACGAGCAGTACTTC
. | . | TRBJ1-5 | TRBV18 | CASSRAELYSNQPQHF | TGTGCCAGCTCACGGGCAGAACTTTATAGCAATCAGCCCCAGCATTTT
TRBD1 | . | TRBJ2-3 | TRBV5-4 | CASTFRTGATTDTQYF | TGTGCCAGCACCTTTAGGACAGGGGCCACCACAGATACGCAGTATTTT
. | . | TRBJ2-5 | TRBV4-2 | CASSPTATAGTQYF | TGTGCCAGCAGCCCAACGGCCACCGCAGGGACCCAGTACTTC
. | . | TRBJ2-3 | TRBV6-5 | CASNWAVDTQYF | TGTGCCAGCAATTGGGCCGTGGATACGCAGTATTTT
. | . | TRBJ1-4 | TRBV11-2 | CASSLVSGNPSEKLFF | TGTGCCAGCAGCTTAGTTTCCGGGAATCCTAGTGAAAAACTGTTTTTT
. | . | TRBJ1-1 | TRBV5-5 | CASSSLLGGVRTEAFF | TGTGCCAGCAGCTCCCTCCTGGGGGGGGTCAGAACTGAAGCTTTCTTT
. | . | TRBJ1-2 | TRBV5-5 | CASSPQAGADYGYTF | TGTGCCAGCAGCCCACAGGCGGGGGCCGACTATGGCTACACCTTC
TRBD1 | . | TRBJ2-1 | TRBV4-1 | CASSHLSRDRSNEQFF | TGCGCCAGCAGCCACCTGTCCCGGGACAGGTCCAATGAGCAGTTCTTC
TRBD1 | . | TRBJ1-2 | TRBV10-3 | CAIRRQGNLNYGYTF | TGTGCCATCAGGCGACAGGGGAATTTGAACTATGGCTACACCTTC
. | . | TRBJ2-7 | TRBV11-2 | CASSLDHVLAREQYF | TGTGCCAGCAGCTTAGATCACGTCCTAGCGCGGGAGCAGTACTTC
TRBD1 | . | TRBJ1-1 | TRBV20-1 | CSASAPGQYTEAFF | TGCAGTGCTAGTGCCCCGGGACAGTACACTGAAGCTTTCTTT
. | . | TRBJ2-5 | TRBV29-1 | CSVGGQGRNQETQYF | TGCAGCGTTGGGGGCCAGGGAAGGAACCAAGAGACCCAGTACTTC
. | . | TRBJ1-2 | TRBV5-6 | CASSLGRPYGYTF | TGTGCCAGCAGCTTGGGGCGGCCTTATGGCTACACCTTC
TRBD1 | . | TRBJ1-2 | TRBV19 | CASRPGQGYGYTF | TGTGCCAGTAGACCCGGACAGGGCTATGGCTACACCTTC
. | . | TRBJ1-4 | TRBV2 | CASSEGGQLNEKLFF | TGTGCCAGCAGTGAAGGGGGCCAGCTTAATGAAAAACTGTTTTTT
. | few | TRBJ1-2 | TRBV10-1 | CASSESVLQGYTF | TGCGCCAGCAGTGAGTCGGTACTTCAAGGCTACACCTTC
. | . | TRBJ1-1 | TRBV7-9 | CASSAAPGGWNTEAFF | TGTGCCAGCAGCGCAGCACCTGGAGGGTGGAACACTGAAGCTTTCTTT
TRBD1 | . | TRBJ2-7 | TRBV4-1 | CASSQGQGSYEQYF | TGCGCCAGCAGCCAGGGACAGGGCTCCTACGAGCAGTACTTC
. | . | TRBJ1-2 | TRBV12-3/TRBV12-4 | CASTVRDSLGYTF | TGTGCCAGCACCGTCAGGGATTCCCTTGGCTACACCTTC
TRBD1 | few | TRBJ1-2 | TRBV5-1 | CASSLGSGSAGQGAGYTF | TGCGCCAGCAGCTTGGGTTCGGGCTCCGCCGGACAGGGGGCGGGCTACACCTTC
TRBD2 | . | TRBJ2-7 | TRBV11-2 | CASSLRLAGSSYEQYF | TGTGCCAGCAGCCTCCGACTAGCGGGGAGCTCCTACGAGCAGTACTTC
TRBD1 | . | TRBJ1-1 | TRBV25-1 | CASSRTGEPFF | TGTGCCAGCAGCAGGACAGGGGAACCTTTCTTT
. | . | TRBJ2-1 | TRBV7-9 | CASSLETDEQFF | TGTGCCAGCAGCTTAGAGACAGACGAGCAGTTCTTC
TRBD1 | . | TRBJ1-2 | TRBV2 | CASRARQGYAF | TGTGCCAGCAGGGCCAGACAGGGGTACGCCTTC
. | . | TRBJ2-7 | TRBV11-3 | CASSLSSSYEQYF | TGTGCCAGCAGCTTGTCGAGCTCCTACGAGCAGTACTTC
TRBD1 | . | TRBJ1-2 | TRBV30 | CAWTRSLDRTYGYTF | TGTGCCTGGACCCGAAGCCTGGACAGGACCTATGGCTACACCTTC
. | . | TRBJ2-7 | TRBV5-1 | CASSEVQGREQYF | TGCGCCAGCAGCGAAGTACAGGGTCGGGAGCAGTACTTC
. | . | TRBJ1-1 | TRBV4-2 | CASSQDSRSGAFF | TGTGCCAGCAGCCAAGATAGCAGGAGCGGAGCTTTCTTT
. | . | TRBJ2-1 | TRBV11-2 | CASSLQGLIVEQFF | TGTGCCAGCAGCTTACAGGGGCTGATCGTCGAGCAGTTCTTC
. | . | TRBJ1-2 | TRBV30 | CAWSVQGADYTF | TGTGCCTGGAGTGTACAAGGGGCCGACTACACCTTC
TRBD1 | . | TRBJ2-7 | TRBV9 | CASSGGQGLLYEQYF | TGTGCCAGCAGCGGGGGACAGGGCCTTTTATACGAGCAGTACTTC
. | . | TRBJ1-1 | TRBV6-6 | CASRGGNTEAFF | TGTGCCAGCCGCGGGGGGAACACTGAAGCTTTCTTT
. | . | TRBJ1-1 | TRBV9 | CASSAGATDQNTEAFF | TGTGCCAGCAGCGCAGGGGCGACAGATCAGAACACTGAAGCTTTCTTT
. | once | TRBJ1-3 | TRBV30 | CAWSVRGGGNTIYF | TGTGCCTGGAGTGTAAGGGGAGGAGGAAACACCATATATTTT
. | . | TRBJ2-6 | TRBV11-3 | CASSLSASAGVLTF | TGTGCCAGCAGCCTCAGCGCAAGCGCCGGGGTCCTGACTTTC
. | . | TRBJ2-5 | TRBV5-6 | CASSRRSNVGAKETQYF | TGTGCCAGCAGCCGAAGATCAAACGTAGGGGCAAAAGAGACCCAGTACTTC
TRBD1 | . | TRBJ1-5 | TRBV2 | CASSPQGGDSNQPQHF | TGTGCCAGCAGCCCACAGGGGGGGGATAGCAATCAGCCCCAGCATTTT